This is a list of T cell receptor beta chains from one sample in a study of glioma-infiltrating T cells after dendritic cell vaccination. This table comes from immunoSEQ multiplex PCR, and its TCRdb copy is limited to in-frame clones, with some not included. The data show roughly 100,000 clones, 90% seen once. This material consisted of blood, taken after dendritic cell vaccination. All receptors derive from a human donor with glioblastoma. The CDR3 runs from the conserved cysteine through the conserved F or W. The order of the fields is J gene, D gene, V gene, clone size, CDR3 protein, CDR3 DNA. A D gene is named only where the DNA matches it firmly. Not all rows give a size; the values are once, few, many and, for expanded clones, a class.

>TRBJ2-1|NA|TRBV6-1|NA
CASSVRSYNEQFF
TGTGCCAGCAGTGTTCGGTCCTACAATGAGCAGTTCTTC
>TRBJ2-3|NA|TRBV28|NA
CASSIGGFNADTQYF
TGTGCCAGCTCAATCGGAGGATTTAACGCAGATACGCAGTATTTT
>TRBJ2-7|NA|TRBV28|NA
CASTSSYEQYF
TGTGCCAGCACCTCCTCCTACGAGCAGTACTTC
>TRBJ2-1|TRBD2|TRBV13|NA
CASSLTSGGPHEQFF
TGTGCCAGCAGCTTGACTAGCGGGGGGCCTCATGAGCAGTTCTTC
>TRBJ2-1|NA|TRBV6-4|NA
CASSALAEGPNEQFF
TGTGCCAGCAGTGCACTAGCTGAAGGCCCCAATGAGCAGTTCTTC
>TRBJ2-7|TRBD2|TRBV7-2|NA
CASSHGGGYIYEQYF
TGTGCCAGCAGCCACGGCGGGGGGTATATCTACGAGCAGTACTTC
>TRBJ2-4|NA|TRBV7-2|once
CASSFDIQAKNIQYF
TGTGCCAGCAGCTTCGACATACAAGCCAAAAACATTCAGTACTTC
>TRBJ1-2|TRBD1|TRBV2|NA
CASSEAGQGSYGYTF
TGTGCCAGCAGTGAAGCTGGACAGGGATCCTATGGCTACACCTTC
>TRBJ2-3|NA|TRBV7-3|NA
CASSPPLGSTDTQYF
TGTGCCAGCAGCCCCCCCCTGGGCAGCACAGATACGCAGTATTTT
>TRBJ2-5|TRBD2|TRBV6-1|once
CASRREGIFTQYF
TGTGCCAGCAGACGGGAGGGAATCTTTACCCAGTACTTC
>TRBJ2-5|TRBD2|TRBV30|NA
CAWSLGLAEETQYF
TGTGCCTGGAGTCTGGGACTAGCAGAAGAGACCCAGTACTTC
>TRBJ2-1|TRBD1|TRBV5-4|NA
CASNLGTGGNNEQFF
TGTGCCAGCAACCTCGGGACAGGGGGTAACAATGAGCAGTTCTTC
>TRBJ1-1|TRBD1|TRBV7-3|NA
CASSFIEGARPNTEAFF
TGTGCCAGCAGCTTCATCGAGGGGGCCCGGCCGAACACTGAAGCTTTCTTT
>TRBJ1-5|NA|TRBV6-5|NA
CASSRLAGQPQHF
TGTGCCAGCAGTCGACTGGCTGGTCAGCCCCAGCATTTT
>TRBJ1-2|TRBD1|TRBV19|NA
CASSRSVGTGVVGYTF
TGTGCCAGTAGTCGCTCCGTCGGGACAGGGGTGGTTGGCTACACCTTC
>TRBJ1-2|NA|TRBV7-2|NA
CASSSSRGNYGYTF
TGTGCCAGCAGCTCCTCAAGGGGAAACTATGGCTACACCTTC
>TRBJ2-1|NA|TRBV5-1|NA
CASSLESSYNEQFF
TGCGCCAGCAGCTTGGAATCGTCCTACAATGAGCAGTTCTTC
>TRBJ2-2|TRBD1|TRBV11-2|NA
CASSLGQSTGELFF
TGTGCCAGCAGCTTGGGACAGAGCACCGGGGAGCTGTTTTTT
>TRBJ2-6|TRBD2|TRBV9|NA
CASSVETSGGANSGANVLTF
TGTGCCAGCAGCGTAGAAACCAGCGGGGGCGCAAACTCTGGGGCCAACGTCCTGACTTTC
>TRBJ2-3|NA|TRBV5-1|NA
CASSSGLTTDTQYF
TGCGCCAGCAGCTCGGGACTCACTACAGATACGCAGTATTTT
>TRBJ1-3|NA|TRBV5-1|few
CASTADRPSDTIYF
TGCGCCAGTACTGCCGACAGGCCGTCGGACACCATATATTTT
>TRBJ2-7|NA|TRBV5-8|NA
CASGNYEQYF
TGTGCCAGCGGCAACTACGAGCAGTACTTC
>TRBJ2-7|TRBD1|TRBV11-3|NA
CASSQPGQGTLHPYEQYF
TGTGCCAGCAGCCAACCGGGACAGGGGACTCTCCACCCCTACGAGCAGTACTTC
>TRBJ2-1|NA|TRBV7-9|NA
CASSLDVSGNEQFF
TGTGCCAGCAGCTTAGATGTTAGCGGCAATGAGCAGTTCTTC
>TRBJ2-7|NA|TRBV18|NA
CASSLNAHRASYEQYF
TGTGCCAGCTCACTTAACGCCCACAGGGCCTCCTACGAGCAGTACTTC
>TRBJ2-1|TRBD2|TRBV7-2|NA
CASSRLLAGDYNEQFF
TGTGCCAGCAGCCGCCTACTAGCGGGGGACTACAATGAGCAGTTCTTC
>TRBJ1-1|TRBD1|TRBV6-6|once
CASRTGVNTEAFF
TGTGCCAGCAGGACAGGGGTAAACACTGAAGCTTTCTTT
>TRBJ2-3|TRBD2|TRBV7-6|few
CASSVTSGGAGDTQYF
TGTGCCAGCAGCGTCACTAGCGGGGGGGCTGGAGATACGCAGTATTTT
>TRBJ2-1|NA|TRBV7-9|NA
CASSLEPLNEQFF
TGTGCCAGCAGCTTAGAACCTCTAAATGAGCAGTTCTTC
>TRBJ1-4|TRBD1|TRBV25-1|once
CASSRDRANEKLFF
TGTGCCAGCAGTCGAGACAGGGCGAATGAAAAACTGTTTTTT
>TRBJ2-1|TRBD2|TRBV7-3|NA
CASSSGLAGGNEQFF
TGTGCCAGCAGCTCGGGACTAGCGGGAGGCAATGAGCAGTTCTTC
>TRBJ1-6|NA|TRBV2|NA
CASSKGLPASPLHF
TGTGCCAGCAGCAAGGGGCTACCGGCTTCACCCCTCCACTTT
>TRBJ1-2|NA|TRBV6-1|NA
CASSEGGAGRIYGYTF
TGTGCCAGCAGTGAAGGCGGGGCAGGCCGGATCTATGGCTACACCTTC
>TRBJ1-1|NA|TRBV19|NA
CASSIRSGTRTEAFF
TGTGCCAGTAGTATACGCTCCGGGACACGCACTGAAGCTTTCTTT
>TRBJ1-1|TRBD1|TRBV7-9|NA
CASSIGQVNTEAFF
TGTGCCAGCAGCATTGGACAGGTAAACACTGAAGCTTTCTTT
>TRBJ2-3|NA|TRBV19|few
CAPWLARTDTQYF
TGTGCGCCGTGGCTAGCTCGCACAGATACGCAGTATTTT
>TRBJ2-7|TRBD1|TRBV7-9|NA
CASSPYGQGDYEQYF
TGTGCCAGCAGCCCATACGGACAGGGGGATTACGAGCAGTACTTC
>TRBJ2-7|TRBD2|TRBV23-1|NA
CASSPSKGREGQYF
TGCGCCAGCAGTCCCAGCAAGGGCAGGGAGGGGCAGTACTTC
>TRBJ2-3|NA|TRBV2|NA
CASTLRGGDTQYF
TGTGCCAGCACCCTCAGGGGAGGGGATACGCAGTATTTT
>TRBJ2-7|TRBD1|TRBV5-1|few
CASSLGQGPLYEQYF
TGCGCCAGCAGCCTAGGACAGGGCCCTCTCTACGAGCAGTACTTC
>TRBJ2-7|TRBD1|TRBV27|once
CASSFYGQGDEQYF
TGTGCCAGCAGTTTCTACGGACAGGGGGACGAGCAGTACTTC
>TRBJ2-3|NA|TRBV30|NA
CAWTQGLFTDTQYF
TGTGCCTGGACCCAGGGGCTATTCACAGATACGCAGTATTTT
>TRBJ2-5|TRBD1|TRBV5-1|NA
CASSFTGTGEETQYF
TGCGCCAGCAGCTTTACCGGGACAGGGGAAGAGACCCAGTACTTC
>TRBJ1-1|NA|TRBV4-2|once
CASSQDRNPNTEAFF
TGTGCCAGCAGCCAAGACAGGAACCCTAACACTGAAGCTTTCTTT
>TRBJ2-2|TRBD1|TRBV30|once
CAWRAAGGTGELFF
TGTGCCTGGAGGGCGGCAGGGGGCACCGGGGAGCTGTTTTTT
>TRBJ2-1|NA|TRBV10-3|NA
CAIRQGLDNEQFF
TGTGCCATCAGACAAGGACTTGACAATGAGCAGTTCTTC
>TRBJ2-7|TRBD2|TRBV25-1|NA
CASSPSGRARSYEQYF
TGTGCCAGCAGTCCCAGCGGGAGGGCGAGGTCCTACGAGCAGTACTTC
>TRBJ2-2|TRBD2|TRBV15|few
CATSTRAGGSNTGELFF
TGTGCCACCAGCACCCGAGCGGGAGGGTCGAACACCGGGGAGCTGTTTTTT
>TRBJ2-2|TRBD2|TRBV7-8|NA
CASSLPSGNTGELFF
TGTGCCAGCAGCTTACCTAGCGGGAACACCGGGGAGCTGTTTTTT
>TRBJ1-1|TRBD1|TRBV5-6|few
CASSKQGRNTEAFF
TGTGCCAGCAGTAAACAGGGGAGGAACACTGAAGCTTTCTTT
>TRBJ1-1|NA|TRBV11-2|NA
CASSRGWTEAFF
TGTGCCAGCAGCCGAGGGTGGACTGAAGCTTTCTTT
>TRBJ2-3|TRBD2|TRBV4-2|NA
CASSHGSGSTDTQYF
TGTGCCAGCAGCCACGGTAGCGGGAGCACAGATACGCAGTATTTT